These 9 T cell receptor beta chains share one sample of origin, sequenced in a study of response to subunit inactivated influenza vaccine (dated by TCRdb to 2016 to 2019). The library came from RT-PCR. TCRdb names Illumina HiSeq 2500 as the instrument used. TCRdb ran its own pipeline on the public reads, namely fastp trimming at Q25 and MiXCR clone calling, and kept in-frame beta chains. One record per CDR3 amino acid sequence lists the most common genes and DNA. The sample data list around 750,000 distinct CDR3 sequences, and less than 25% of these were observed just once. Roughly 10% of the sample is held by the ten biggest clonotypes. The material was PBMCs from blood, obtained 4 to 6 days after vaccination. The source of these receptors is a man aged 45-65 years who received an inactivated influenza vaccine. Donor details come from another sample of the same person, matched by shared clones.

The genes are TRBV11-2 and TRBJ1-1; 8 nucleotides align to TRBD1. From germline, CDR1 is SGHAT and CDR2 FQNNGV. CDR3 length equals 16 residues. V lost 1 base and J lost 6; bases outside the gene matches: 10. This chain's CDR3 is CASSLAGQGRDAEAFF. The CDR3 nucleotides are TGTGCCAGCAGCTTAGCCGGACAGGGTCGGGACGCTGAAGCTTTCTTT.

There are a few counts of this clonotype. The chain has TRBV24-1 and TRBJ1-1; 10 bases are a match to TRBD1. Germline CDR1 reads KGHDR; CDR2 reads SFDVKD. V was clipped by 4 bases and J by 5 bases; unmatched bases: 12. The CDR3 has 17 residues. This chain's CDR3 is CATSDSDRGLRGTEAFF. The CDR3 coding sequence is TGTGCCACCAGTGACTCTGACAGGGGGCTAAGGGGGACTGAAGCTTTCTTT.

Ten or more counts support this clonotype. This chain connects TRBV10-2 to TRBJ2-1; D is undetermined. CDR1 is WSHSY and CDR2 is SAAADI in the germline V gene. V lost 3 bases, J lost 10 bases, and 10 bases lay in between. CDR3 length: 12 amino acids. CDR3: CASSDRVREQFF. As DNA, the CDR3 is TGCGCCAGCAGTGATCGGGTTAGGGAGCAGTTCTTC.

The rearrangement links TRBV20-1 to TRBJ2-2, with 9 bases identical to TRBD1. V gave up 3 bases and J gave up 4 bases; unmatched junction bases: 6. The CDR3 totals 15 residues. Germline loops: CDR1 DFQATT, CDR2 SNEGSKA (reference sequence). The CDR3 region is CSASLGTGRTGELFF. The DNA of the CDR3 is TGCAGTGCTAGCTTAGGGACAGGGCGCACCGGGGAGCTGTTTTTT.

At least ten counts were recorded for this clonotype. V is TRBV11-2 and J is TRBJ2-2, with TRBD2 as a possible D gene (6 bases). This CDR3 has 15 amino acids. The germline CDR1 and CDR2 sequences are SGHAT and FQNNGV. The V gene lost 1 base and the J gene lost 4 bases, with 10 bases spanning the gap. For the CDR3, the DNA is TGTGCCAGCAGCTTAGCAGGGAGGCGCACCGGGGAGCTGTTTTTT. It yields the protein CASSLAGRRTGELFF. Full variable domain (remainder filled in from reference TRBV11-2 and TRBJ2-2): EAGVAQSPRYKIIEKRQSVAFWCNPISGHATLYWYQQILGQGPKLLIQFQNNGVVDDSQLPKDRFSAERLKGVDSTLKIQPAKLEDSAVYLCASSLAGRRTGELFFGEGSRLTVL.

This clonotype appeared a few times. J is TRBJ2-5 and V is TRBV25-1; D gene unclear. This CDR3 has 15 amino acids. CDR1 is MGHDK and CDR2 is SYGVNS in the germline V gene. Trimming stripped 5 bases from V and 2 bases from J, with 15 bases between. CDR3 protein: CASSTSPGGQETQYF. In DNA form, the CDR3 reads TGTGCCAGCAGTACATCCCCTGGTGGACAAGAGACCCAGTACTTC.

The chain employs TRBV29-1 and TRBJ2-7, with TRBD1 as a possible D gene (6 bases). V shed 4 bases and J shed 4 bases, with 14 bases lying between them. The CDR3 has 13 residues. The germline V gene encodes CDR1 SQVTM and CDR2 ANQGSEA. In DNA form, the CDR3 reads TGCAGCGTTGCCACAGGGAAGTTTTACGAGCAGTACTTC. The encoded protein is CSVATGKFYEQYF.

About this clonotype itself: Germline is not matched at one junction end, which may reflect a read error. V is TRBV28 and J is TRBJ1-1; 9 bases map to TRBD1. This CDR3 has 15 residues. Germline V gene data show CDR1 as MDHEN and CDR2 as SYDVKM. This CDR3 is CASSPLDRGVAEAFF. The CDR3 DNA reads TGTGCCAGCAGCCCCTTGGACAGGGGAGTGGCTGAAGCCTTCTTT.

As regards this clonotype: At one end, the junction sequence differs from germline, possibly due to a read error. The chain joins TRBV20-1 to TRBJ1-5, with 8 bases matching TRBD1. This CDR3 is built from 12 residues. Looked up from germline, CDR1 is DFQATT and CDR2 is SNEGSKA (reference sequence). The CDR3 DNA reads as TGCAGTGCCCAGACAGGGGTTCAGCTCCAGCATTTT. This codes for CSAQTGVQLQHF.